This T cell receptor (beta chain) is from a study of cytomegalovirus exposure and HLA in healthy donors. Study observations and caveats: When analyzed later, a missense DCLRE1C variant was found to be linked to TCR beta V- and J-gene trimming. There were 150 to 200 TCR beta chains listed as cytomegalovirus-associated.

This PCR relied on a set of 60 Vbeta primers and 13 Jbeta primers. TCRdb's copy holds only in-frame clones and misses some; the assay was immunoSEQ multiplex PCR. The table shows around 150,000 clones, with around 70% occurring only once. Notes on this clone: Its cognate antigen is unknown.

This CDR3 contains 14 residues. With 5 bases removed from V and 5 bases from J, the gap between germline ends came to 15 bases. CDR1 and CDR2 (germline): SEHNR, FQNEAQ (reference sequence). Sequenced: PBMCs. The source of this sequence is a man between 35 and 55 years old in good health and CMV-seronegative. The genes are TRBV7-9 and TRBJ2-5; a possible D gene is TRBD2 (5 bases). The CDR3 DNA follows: TGTGCCAGCAGCCCCGGGGTGCAAGGGGAGACCCAGTACTTC. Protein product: CASSPGVQGETQYF.